A selection of T cell receptor beta chains follows, all from one sample in a study of beta chain features in type 1 diabetes. Only in-frame clones appear in the TCRdb table, and some are missing; sequencing was by immunoSEQ multiplex PCR. Of approximately 470,000 clones detected, about 30% appear once; the ten largest clones hold around 0.065%. The specimen was naive CD4+ T cells from blood. These receptors all stem from a man between 18 and 35 years old in good health. Each CDR3 is given with its conserved first and last residue. A D gene is named only where the DNA matches it firmly. Some rows mark clone size as missing; the rest say once, few, many or name a class of expanded clone.

j_call,clone_size,d_call,v_call,cdr3_aa,cdr3_nt
TRBJ2-3,.,.,TRBV6-5,CASSYRGGPTDTQYF,TGTGCCAGCAGTTACAGGGGGGGTCCCACAGATACGCAGTATTTT
TRBJ2-7,.,TRBD1,TRBV5-1,CASSLLTGGTYEQYF,TGCGCCAGCAGCTTGCTCACAGGGGGAACCTACGAGCAGTACTTC
TRBJ1-2,.,.,TRBV30,CAWSGDDYGYTF,TGTGCCTGGAGTGGGGATGACTATGGCTACACCTTC
TRBJ2-2,.,TRBD2,TRBV7-6,CASSPRTSGNTGELFF,TGTGCCAGCAGCCCGCGGACTAGCGGGAACACCGGGGAGCTGTTTTTT
TRBJ2-3,.,TRBD2,TRBV7-9,CASGRDYTDTQYF,TGTGCCAGCGGCCGGGACTACACAGATACGCAGTATTTT
TRBJ2-5,.,TRBD1,TRBV4-2,CASSQVGTDQETQYF,TGTGCCAGCAGCCAAGTGGGGACAGACCAAGAGACCCAGTACTTC
TRBJ2-7,few,TRBD1,TRBV29-1,CSVDPDRAGKLQYF,TGCAGCGTTGACCCGGACAGGGCCGGGAAGTTGCAGTACTTC
TRBJ2-1,.,.,TRBV30,CAWSARPTSYNEQFF,TGTGCCTGGTCCGCGCGGCCTACCTCCTACAATGAGCAGTTCTTC
TRBJ2-1,.,.,TRBV7-3,CASSLGPSAYNEQFF,TGTGCCAGCAGCTTAGGTCCTTCAGCGTACAATGAGCAGTTCTTC
TRBJ2-1,.,TRBD2,TRBV4-2,CASSQGLAGKPYNEQFF,TGTGCCAGCAGCCAAGGACTAGCGGGTAAACCCTACAATGAGCAGTTCTTC
TRBJ2-5,.,.,TRBV9,CASSVNPIQETQYF,TGTGCCAGCAGCGTAAACCCGATCCAAGAGACCCAGTACTTC
TRBJ1-2,.,.,TRBV7-2,CASSLGGTNYGYTF,TGTGCCAGCAGCTTAGGAGGGACGAACTATGGCTACACCTTC
TRBJ2-1,once,TRBD1,TRBV7-8,CASSLGTGDYNEQFF,TGTGCCAGCAGCTTAGGGACAGGGGACTACAATGAGCAGTTCTTC
TRBJ1-3,few,.,TRBV30,CAWSAGDPSGNTIYF,TGTGCCTGGAGTGCAGGGGACCCCTCTGGAAACACCATATATTTT
TRBJ2-5,few,.,TRBV15,CATRPGERGDQETQYF,TGTGCCACCCGACCCGGGGAGAGAGGGGACCAAGAGACCCAGTACTTC
TRBJ2-1,.,TRBD2,TRBV18,CASSPLAGGGNEQFF,TGTGCCAGCTCACCCCTAGCGGGAGGGGGCAATGAGCAGTTCTTC
TRBJ1-5,.,.,TRBV30,CAWRDGGDQPQHF,TGTGCCTGGAGAGACGGGGGAGATCAGCCCCAGCATTTT
TRBJ2-3,.,.,TRBV10-3,CAISESPRTTDTQYF,TGTGCCATCAGTGAGAGTCCCCGGACCACAGATACGCAGTATTTT
TRBJ2-1,.,.,TRBV7-3,CASTITGEQFF,TGTGCCAGCACCATTACGGGTGAGCAGTTCTTC
TRBJ2-7,few,.,TRBV30,CASGVGGEQYF,TGTGCCTCCGGCGTCGGGGGCGAGCAGTACTTC
TRBJ1-1,few,.,TRBV30,CAWSVGRNTEAFF,TGTGCCTGGAGTGTAGGCAGGAACACTGAAGCTTTCTTT